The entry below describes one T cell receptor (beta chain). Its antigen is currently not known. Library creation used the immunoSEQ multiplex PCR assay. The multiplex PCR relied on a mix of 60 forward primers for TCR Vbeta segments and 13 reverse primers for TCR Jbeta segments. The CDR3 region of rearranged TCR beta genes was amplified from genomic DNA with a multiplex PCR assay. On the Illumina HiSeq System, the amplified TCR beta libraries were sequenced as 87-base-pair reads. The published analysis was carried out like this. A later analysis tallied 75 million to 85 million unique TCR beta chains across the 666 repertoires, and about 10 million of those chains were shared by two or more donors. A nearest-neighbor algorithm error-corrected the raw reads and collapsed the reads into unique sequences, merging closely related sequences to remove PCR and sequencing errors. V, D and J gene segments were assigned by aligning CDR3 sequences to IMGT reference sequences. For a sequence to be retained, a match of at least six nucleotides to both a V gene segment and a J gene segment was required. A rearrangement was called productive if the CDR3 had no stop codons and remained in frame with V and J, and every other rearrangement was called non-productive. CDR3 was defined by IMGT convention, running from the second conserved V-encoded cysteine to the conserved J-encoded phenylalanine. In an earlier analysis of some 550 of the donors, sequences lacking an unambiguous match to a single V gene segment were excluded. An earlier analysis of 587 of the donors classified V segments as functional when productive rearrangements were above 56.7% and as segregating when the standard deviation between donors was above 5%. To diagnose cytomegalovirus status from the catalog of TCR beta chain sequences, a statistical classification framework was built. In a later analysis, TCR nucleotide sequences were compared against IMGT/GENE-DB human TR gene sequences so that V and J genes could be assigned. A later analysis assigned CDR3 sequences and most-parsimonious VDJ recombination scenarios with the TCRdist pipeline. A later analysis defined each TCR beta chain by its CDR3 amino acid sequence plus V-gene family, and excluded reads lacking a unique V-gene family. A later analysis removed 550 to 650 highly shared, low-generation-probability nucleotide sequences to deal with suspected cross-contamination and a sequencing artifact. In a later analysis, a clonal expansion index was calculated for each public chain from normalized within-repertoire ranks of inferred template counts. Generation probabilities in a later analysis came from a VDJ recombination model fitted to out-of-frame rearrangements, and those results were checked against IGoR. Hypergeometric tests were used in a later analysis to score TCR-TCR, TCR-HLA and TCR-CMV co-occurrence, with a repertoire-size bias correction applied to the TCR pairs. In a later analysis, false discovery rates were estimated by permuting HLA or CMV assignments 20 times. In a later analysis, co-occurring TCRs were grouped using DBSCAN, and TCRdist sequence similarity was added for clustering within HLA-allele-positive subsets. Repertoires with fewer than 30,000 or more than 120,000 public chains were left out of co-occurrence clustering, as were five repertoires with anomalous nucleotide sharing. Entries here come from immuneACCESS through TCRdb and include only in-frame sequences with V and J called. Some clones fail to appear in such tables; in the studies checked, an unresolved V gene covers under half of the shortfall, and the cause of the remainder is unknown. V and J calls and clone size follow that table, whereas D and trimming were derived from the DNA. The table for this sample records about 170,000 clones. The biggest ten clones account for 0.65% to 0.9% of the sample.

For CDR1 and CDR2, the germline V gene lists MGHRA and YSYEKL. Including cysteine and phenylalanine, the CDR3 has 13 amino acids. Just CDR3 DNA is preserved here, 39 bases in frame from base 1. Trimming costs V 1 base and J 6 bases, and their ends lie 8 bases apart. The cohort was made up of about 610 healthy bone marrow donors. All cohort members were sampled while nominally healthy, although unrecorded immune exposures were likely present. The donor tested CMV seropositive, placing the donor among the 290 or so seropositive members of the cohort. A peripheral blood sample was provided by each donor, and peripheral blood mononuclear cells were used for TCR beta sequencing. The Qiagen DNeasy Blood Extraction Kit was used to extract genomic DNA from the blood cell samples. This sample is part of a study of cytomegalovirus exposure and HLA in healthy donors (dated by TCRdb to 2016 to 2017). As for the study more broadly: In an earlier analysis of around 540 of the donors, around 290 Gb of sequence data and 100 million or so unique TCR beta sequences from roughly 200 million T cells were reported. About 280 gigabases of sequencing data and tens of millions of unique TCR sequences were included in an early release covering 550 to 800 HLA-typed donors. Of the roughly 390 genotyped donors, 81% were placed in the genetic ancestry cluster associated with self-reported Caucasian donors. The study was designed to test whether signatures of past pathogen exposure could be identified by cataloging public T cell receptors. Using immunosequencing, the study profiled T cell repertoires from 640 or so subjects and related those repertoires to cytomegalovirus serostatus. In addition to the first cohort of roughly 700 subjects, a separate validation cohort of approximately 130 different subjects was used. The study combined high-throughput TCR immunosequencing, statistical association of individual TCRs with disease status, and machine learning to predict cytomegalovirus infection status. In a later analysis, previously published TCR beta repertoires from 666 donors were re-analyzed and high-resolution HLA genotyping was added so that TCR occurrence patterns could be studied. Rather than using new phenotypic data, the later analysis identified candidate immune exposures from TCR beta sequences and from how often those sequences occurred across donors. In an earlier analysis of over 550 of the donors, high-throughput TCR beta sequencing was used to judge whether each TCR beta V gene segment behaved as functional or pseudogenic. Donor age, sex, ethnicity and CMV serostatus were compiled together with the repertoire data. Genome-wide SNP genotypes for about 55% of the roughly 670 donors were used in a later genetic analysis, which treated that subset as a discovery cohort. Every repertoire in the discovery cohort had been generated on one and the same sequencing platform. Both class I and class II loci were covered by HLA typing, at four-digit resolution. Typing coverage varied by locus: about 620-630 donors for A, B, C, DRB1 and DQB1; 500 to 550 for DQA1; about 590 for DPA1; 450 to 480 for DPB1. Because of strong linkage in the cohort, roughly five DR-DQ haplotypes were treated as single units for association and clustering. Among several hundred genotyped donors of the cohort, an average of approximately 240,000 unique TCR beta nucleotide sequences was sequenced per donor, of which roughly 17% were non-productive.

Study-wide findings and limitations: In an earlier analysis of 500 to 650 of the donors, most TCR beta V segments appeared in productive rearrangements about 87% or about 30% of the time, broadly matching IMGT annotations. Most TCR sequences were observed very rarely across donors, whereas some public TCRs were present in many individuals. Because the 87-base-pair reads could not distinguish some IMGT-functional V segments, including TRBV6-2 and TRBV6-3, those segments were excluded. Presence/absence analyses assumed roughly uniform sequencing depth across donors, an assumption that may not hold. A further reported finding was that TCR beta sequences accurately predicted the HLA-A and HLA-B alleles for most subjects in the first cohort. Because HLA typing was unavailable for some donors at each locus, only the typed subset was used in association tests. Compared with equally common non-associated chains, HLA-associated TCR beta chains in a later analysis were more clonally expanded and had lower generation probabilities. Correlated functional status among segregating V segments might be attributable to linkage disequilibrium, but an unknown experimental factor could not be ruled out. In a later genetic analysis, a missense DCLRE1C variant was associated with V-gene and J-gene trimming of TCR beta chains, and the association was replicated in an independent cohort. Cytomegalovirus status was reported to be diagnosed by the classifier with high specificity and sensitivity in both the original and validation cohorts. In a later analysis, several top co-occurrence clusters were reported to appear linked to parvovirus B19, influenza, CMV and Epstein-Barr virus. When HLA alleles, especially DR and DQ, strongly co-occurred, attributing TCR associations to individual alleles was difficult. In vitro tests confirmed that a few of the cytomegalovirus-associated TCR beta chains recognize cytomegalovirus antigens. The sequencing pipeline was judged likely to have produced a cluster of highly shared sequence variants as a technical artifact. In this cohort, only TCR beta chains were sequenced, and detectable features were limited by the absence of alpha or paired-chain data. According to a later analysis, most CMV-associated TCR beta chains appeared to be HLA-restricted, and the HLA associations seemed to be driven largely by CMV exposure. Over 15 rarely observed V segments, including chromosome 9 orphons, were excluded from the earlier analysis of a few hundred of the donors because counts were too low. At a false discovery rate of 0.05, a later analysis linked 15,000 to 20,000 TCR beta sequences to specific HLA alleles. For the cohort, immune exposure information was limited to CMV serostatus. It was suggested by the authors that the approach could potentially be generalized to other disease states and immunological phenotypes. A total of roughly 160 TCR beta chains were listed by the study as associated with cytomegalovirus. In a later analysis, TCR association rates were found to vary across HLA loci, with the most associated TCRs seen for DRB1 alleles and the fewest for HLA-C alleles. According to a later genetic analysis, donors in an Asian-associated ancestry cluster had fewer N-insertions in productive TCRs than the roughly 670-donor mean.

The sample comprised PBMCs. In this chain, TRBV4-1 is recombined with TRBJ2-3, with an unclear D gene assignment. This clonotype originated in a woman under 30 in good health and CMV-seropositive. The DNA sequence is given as TGCGCCAGCAGCCAAGGTATGTCGGATACGCAGTATTTT. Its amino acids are CASSQGMSDTQYF.